The 23 T cell receptor beta chains below come from one sample, sequenced in a study of T cell responses to AZD1222 COVID-19 vaccine (dated by TCRdb to the early 2020s). The library was made by the immunoSEQ multiplex PCR assay. As stored in TCRdb, this immuneACCESS dataset retains in-frame rearrangements with V and J assigned. A fraction of the clones does not appear; measured against another copy, unresolved V genes explain less than half of the discrepancy, and the remainder lacks a known reason. Counted in this sample were about 82,000 clones; 92% of them appeared once. The ten top clones hold roughly 3.1% of the sample. The time point label on this specimen signifies: about 28 days (+/-7) after the second vaccine dose. The sample was peripheral blood, taken 28 days after the second AZD1222 dose. Source of these receptors: an adult who received the AZD1222 COVID-19 vaccine.

The rearrangement uses TRBV12-3 or TRBV12-4 and TRBJ2-5, with 9 bases matching TRBD1. The end of the DNA aligns better with TRBJ2-7, so the J call may be wrong. The CDR3 extends over 13 amino acids. CDR3 coding DNA: TGTGCCAGCAGCCGACAGGGGGTCAACGAGCAGTACTTC. This translates into CASSRQGVNEQYF.

The V call is TRBV18, the J call TRBJ2-7; 7 nucleotides agree with TRBD1. CDR1 is KGHSH and CDR2 is LQKENI in the germline V gene. The CDR3 length is 14 residues. J gave up 3 bases and V 3 bases, and 5 bases lay outside the gene matches. As DNA, the CDR3 is TGTGCCAGCTCACCGTGGGACAGCAGCTACGAGCAGTACTTC. Amino acid sequence: CASSPWDSSYEQYF.

V is TRBV5-1 and J is TRBJ1-4, with D hard to call. Germline assignment: CDR1 SGHRS and CDR2 YFSETQ. This CDR3 comprises 13 residues. Trimming took off 2 bases at V and 5 bases at J, with 7 bases between the two ends. This CDR3 is CASSFRDNEKLFF. DNA for the CDR3: TGCGCCAGCAGCTTTCGAGACAATGAAAAACTGTTTTTT.

This clone was counted once. The V and J genes are TRBV7-3 and TRBJ2-1; TRBD2 matches at 8 bases. The germline V gene has CDR1 SGHTA and CDR2 FQGTGA. Trimming at V came to 5 bases and at J to 4 bases, leaving 13 bases not matched to a gene. This CDR3 region has 17 residues. The chain's CDR3 is CASSPLDGGGPYNEQFF. DNA for the CDR3: TGTGCCAGCAGCCCCTTGGACGGGGGGGGCCCTTACAATGAGCAGTTCTTC.

V is TRBV19 and J is TRBJ1-5, with D unresolved. CDR3 length: 13 residues. Trimming stripped 5 bases from V and 3 bases from J, with 8 bases between. Germline-derived CDR1 and CDR2 are LNHDA and SQIVND (reference sequence). CDR3 sequence (DNA): TGTGCCAGTAGTTGGCTGATCAATCAGCCCCAGCATTTT. It encodes CASSWLINQPQHF.

The chain has TRBV10-3 and TRBJ2-1, with TRBD1 matching 12 bases. The germline CDR1 and CDR2 sequences are ENHRY and SYGVKD. This CDR3 spans 19 amino acids. J gave up 1 base and V 4 bases, and 11 bases lay outside the gene matches. The CDR3, as DNA: TGTGCCATCAGTGTGGGGGCACCGGGACAGGGGGCATCCTACAATGAGCAGTTCTTC. Translation: CAISVGAPGQGASYNEQFF.

This clone showed up just a few times. This chain joins TRBV9 and TRBJ1-6; weak D call: TRBD1 (5 bases). Trimming cost V 0 bases and J 10 bases, with 11 bases left between them. The germline CDR1 and CDR2 sequences are SGDLS and YYNGEE. There are 14 residues in the CDR3. CDR3 nucleotide sequence: TGTGCCAGCAGCGTAGGCACAGGCTCATCACCCCTCCACTTT. It encodes CASSVGTGSSPLHF.

The chain couples TRBV5-1 to TRBJ2-1; perhaps D is TRBD1 or TRBD2 (5 bases each). This CDR3 contains 16 residues. The V end lost 3 bases, the J end lost 0 bases, and 13 bases lay between the germline ends. The germline gives CDR1 SGHRS, CDR2 YFSETQ. Here the CDR3 DNA reads TGCGCCAGCAGCTCCGGGGCCCTAAGCTCCTACAATGAGCAGTTCTTC. It encodes CASSSGALSSYNEQFF.

The chain is built from TRBV5-1 and TRBJ1-1; D is undetermined. Trimming removed 0 bases from V and 1 base from J, with 7 bases in between. Germline assignment: CDR1 SGHRS and CDR2 YFSETQ. CDR3 length: 14 amino acids. CDR3: CASSLAMQNTEAFF. The CDR3 nucleotides are TGCGCCAGCAGCTTGGCCATGCAGAACACTGAAGCTTTCTTT. Drawing the rest from reference TRBV5-1 and TRBJ1-1, the complete variable domain is KAGVTQTPRYLIKTRGQQVTLSCSPISGHRSVSWYQQTPGQGLQFLFEYFSETQRNKGNFPGRFSGRQFSNSRSEMNVSTLELGDSALYLCASSLAMQNTEAFFGQGTRLTVV.

The V gene is TRBV5-4, the J gene TRBJ1-2; D may be TRBD1 (6 bases). V dropped 3 bases and J dropped 7 bases, with 13 bases sitting between them. The CDR3 spans 13 residues. Per germline, CDR1 SGHNT and CDR2 YYREEE (reference sequence). CDR3 protein: CASSYLGGSGYTF. The DNA for the CDR3 is TGTGCCAGCAGCTACTTGGGGGGCTCTGGCTACACCTTC.

This chain connects TRBV7-3 to TRBJ2-2; D unclear. Trimming pared 1 base from V and 7 bases from J, leaving 7 bases between. The germline V gene has CDR1 SGHTA and CDR2 FQGTGA. CDR3 size: 13 residues. This CDR3 reads CASSLNFGGELFF. As DNA, the CDR3 is TGTGCCAGCAGCTTAAATTTCGGCGGGGAGCTGTTTTTT.

The CDR3 nucleotides read TGTGCCAGCTCGGCCGGGACAGTGGGGAATGTTCGCAATCAGCCCCAGCATTTT. It is translated as CASSAGTVGNVRNQPQHF. The chain employs TRBV18 and TRBJ1-5; 7 positions agree with TRBD1. The CDR3 has 18 residues. The V gene's germline CDR1 is KGHSH and CDR2 LQKENI. The V and J ends lost 6 bases and 2 bases, in that order; junction bases with no gene match: 16.

V gene TRBV4-3 combines with J gene TRBJ2-3; no clear D gene. CDR3 size: 15 residues. Germline loops: CDR1 LGHNA, CDR2 YSLEER. With 0 bases removed from V and 2 bases from J, the gap between germline ends came to 9 bases. Here the CDR3 reads CASSQDQANTDTQYF. For the CDR3, the DNA is TGCGCCAGCAGCCAAGATCAGGCTAACACAGATACGCAGTATTTT.

The chain employs TRBV6-2 or TRBV6-3 and TRBJ1-4; D remains ambiguous. The CDR3 covers 15 residues. With 3 bases removed from V and 5 bases from J, the gap between germline ends came to 13 bases. Germline-derived CDR1 and CDR2 are MNHEY and SVGEGT. CDR3 nucleotide sequence: TGTGCCAGCAGTTATCTTTTGGCAGCGAATGAAAAACTGTTTTTT. Amino acids: CASSYLLAANEKLFF.

The rearrangement joins TRBV3-1 (or the pseudogene TRBV3-2) to TRBJ2-1; D may be TRBD1 (5 bases). The CDR3 is 15 residues long. Trimming shortened V by 0 bases and J by 7 bases, and 13 bases separated the two germline ends. From germline, CDR1 is LGHDT and CDR2 YNNKEL (reference sequence). The CDR3 is CASSQEVPGQNEQFF. The CDR3 coding sequence is TGTGCCAGCAGCCAAGAGGTCCCAGGGCAAAATGAGCAGTTCTTC.

This rearrangement joins TRBV21-1 to TRBJ1-5; the table's D call, TRBD1, was not checked against the DNA. TRBV21-1 is deemed a pseudogene. This CDR3 spans 16 amino acids. CDR3 loop: CARKGGRRISNQPQHF. For the CDR3, the DNA is TGTGCCAGAAAAGGGGGACGGAGGATTTCTAATCAGCCCCAGCATTTT.

The V gene is TRBV3-1 (or the pseudogene TRBV3-2), the J gene TRBJ2-5; D unresolved. Deletions cut 0 bases from V and 5 bases from J, with 16 bases between. Germline V gene sequence: CDR1 LGHDT, CDR2 YNNKEL (reference sequence). The CDR3 has 16 residues. Written as DNA, the CDR3 is TGTGCCAGCAGCCAAGATCCCTCGGACCTTGGGGAGACCCAGTACTTC. It is translated as CASSQDPSDLGETQYF.

The chain uses TRBV18 and TRBJ1-5; 7 bases agree with TRBD1. The germline CDR1 and CDR2 sequences are KGHSH and LQKENI. With 5 bases clipped from V and 3 bases from J, the junction kept 4 bases outside the gene matches. CDR3 size: 14 residues. The CDR3 nucleotides read TGTGCCAGCTCAAGACAGGGCCTCAATCAGCCCCAGCATTTT. The encoded protein is CASSRQGLNQPQHF.

The rearrangement uses TRBV19 and TRBJ2-1; 11 nucleotides line up with TRBD1. The CDR3 runs to 15 residues. The ends lost 6 bases at V and 3 bases at J; junction bases unmatched: 4. Germline V gene data show CDR1 as LNHDA and CDR2 as SQIVND (reference sequence). In nucleotides, the CDR3 is TGTGCCAGTAGGGGGACAGGGGGACACTACAATGAGCAGTTCTTC. It specifies CASRGTGGHYNEQFF.

The chain links TRBV18 to TRBJ2-3; D not certain. Germline V gene data show CDR1 as KGHSH and CDR2 as LQKENI. Trimming removed 3 bases at V and 1 base at J, with 14 bases between. The CDR3 runs to 16 residues. The CDR3 sequence: CASSPATPGGTDTQYF. For the CDR3, the DNA is TGTGCCAGCTCACCGGCGACCCCGGGTGGCACAGATACGCAGTATTTT.

The chain joins TRBV6-1 to TRBJ1-6; TRBD1 is a possible D gene (6 bases). Germline CDR1 MNHNS, CDR2 SASEGT. Deletions cut 2 bases from V and 7 bases from J, with 15 bases between. This CDR3 comprises 16 residues. Here the CDR3 DNA reads TGTGCCAGCAGTGAACGCACAGGGTACGGGAATTCACCCCTCCACTTT. Amino acids: CASSERTGYGNSPLHF.

The chain couples TRBV6-5 to TRBJ1-2, with D perhaps TRBD1 (6 bases). V lost 5 bases to trimming and J lost 3 bases, with 13 bases between them. The CDR3 extends over 14 amino acids. CDR1 MNHEY and CDR2 SVGAGI come from the germline V gene. The CDR3 here is CASSRQGGDYGYTF. As DNA, the CDR3 is TGTGCCAGCAGTCGGCAAGGGGGTGACTATGGCTACACCTTC.

The rearrangement uses TRBV27 and TRBJ2-2; D gene ambiguous. Trimming removed 0 bases at V and 2 bases at J, with 7 bases between. Looked up from germline, CDR1 is MNHEY and CDR2 is SMNVEV (reference sequence). This CDR3 comprises 15 residues. The CDR3 here is CASSLSGRNTGELFF. The DNA for the CDR3 is TGTGCCAGCAGTTTATCCGGCCGAAACACCGGGGAGCTGTTTTTT.